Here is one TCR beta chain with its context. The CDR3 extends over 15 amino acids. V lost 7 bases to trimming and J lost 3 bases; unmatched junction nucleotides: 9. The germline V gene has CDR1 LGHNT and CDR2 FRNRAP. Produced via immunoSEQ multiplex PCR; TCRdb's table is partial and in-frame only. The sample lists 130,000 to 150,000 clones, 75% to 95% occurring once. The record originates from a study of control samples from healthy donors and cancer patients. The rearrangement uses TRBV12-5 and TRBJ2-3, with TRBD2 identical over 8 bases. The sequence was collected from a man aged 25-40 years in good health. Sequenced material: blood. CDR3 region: CASDNGGARTDTQYF. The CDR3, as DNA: TGTGCTAGTGATAACGGGGGGGCGCGGACAGATACGCAGTATTTT.